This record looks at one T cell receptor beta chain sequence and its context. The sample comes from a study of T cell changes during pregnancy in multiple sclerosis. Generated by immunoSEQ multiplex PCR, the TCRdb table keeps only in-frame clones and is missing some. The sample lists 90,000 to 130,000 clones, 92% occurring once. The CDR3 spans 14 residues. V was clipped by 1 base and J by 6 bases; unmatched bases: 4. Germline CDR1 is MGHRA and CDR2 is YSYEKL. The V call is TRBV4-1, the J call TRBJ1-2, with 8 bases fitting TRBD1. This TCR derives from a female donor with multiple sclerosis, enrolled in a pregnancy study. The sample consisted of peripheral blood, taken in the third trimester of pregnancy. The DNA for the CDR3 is TGCGCCAGCAGCCAAGGCAGGGGGCTGAATGGCTACACCTTC. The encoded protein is CASSQGRGLNGYTF.